Listed here are 6 T cell receptor beta chains from one sample, sequenced in a study of regulatory T cells in long-lasting Graves disease. Time point defined: newly diagnosed GD, antithyroid drugs for less than 3 months. PBMC RNA was the source of the TCR library. The TCR beta library used iRepertoire HTBI primers with Arm-PCR amplification of CDR3. TCRdb analysed the multiplex PCR reads with MiXCR anew, one entry per CDR3 protein. The data contain 300,000 to 450,000 distinct CDR3 sequences, 15% to 17% of them singletons. The sequenced sample was peripheral blood mononuclear cells (PBMCs), obtained at new diagnosis, from a patient treated with antithyroid drugs. These receptors came from a female donor with Graves disease.

The table lists this clonotype with a few counts. A much larger clone differs by one base, so this may be a read error. The V and J genes are TRBV12-5 and TRBJ1-6; D unresolved. There are 16 residues in the CDR3. Germline values: CDR1 LGHNT, CDR2 FRNRAP. V lost 0 bases, J lost 8 bases, and 14 bases lay in between. The CDR3 region is CASGLVPFASDSPLHF. CDR3 in DNA: TGTGCTAGTGGTTTGGTACCGTTTGCTTCTGATTCACCCCTCCACTTT.

This clonotype was found once. Only one base separates this from a far larger clonotype, so it likely reflects a read error. V usage is TRBV12-3 or TRBV12-4 and J usage is TRBJ2-1, with 10 nucleotides matching TRBD1. The length of the CDR3 is 15 residues. Written as DNA, the CDR3 is TGTGGCAGCAGTACAAGGGACAGGGGAGGGGATGAGCAGTTCTTC. Its translation is CGSSTRDRGGDEQFF.

The gene calls are TRBV12-3 or TRBV12-4 and TRBJ1-2, with D possibly TRBD1 on 5 matching bases. CDR3 size: 14 residues. Trimming removed 3 bases from V and 5 bases from J, with 13 bases in between. The CDR3 reads CASSFDGGGYGYTF. The CDR3 DNA is TGTGCCAGCAGTTTCGACGGGGGGGGGTATGGCTACACCTTC.

The V call is TRBV19, the J call TRBJ1-6; 9 bases are shared with TRBD1. The length of the CDR3 is 15 residues. V was pared by 5 bases and J by 9 bases, with 8 bases of the junction left unmatched. CDR1 and CDR2 (germline): LNHDA, SQIVND (reference sequence). The CDR3 DNA is TGTGCCAGTAGTCCCCGACAGGGGGTGGCTTCACCCCTCCACTTT. Residues: CASSPRQGVASPLHF.

Many counts were recorded for this clonotype. CDR3 protein: CASSLTQGTYTEAFF. The CDR3 DNA is TGCGCCAGCAGTCTTACACAGGGAACTTACACTGAAGCTTTCTTT. The J gene is TRBJ1-1, the V gene TRBV4-1, with D possibly TRBD1 on 6 matching bases. V was cut by 6 bases and J by 3 bases, with 17 bases left in between. This CDR3 contains 15 residues. The germline CDR1 and CDR2 sequences are MGHRA and YSYEKL.

This clonotype was seen many times. The V call is TRBV7-9, the J call TRBJ2-1, with 12 bases matching TRBD2. Unmatched junction bases numbered 11, after V lost 4 bases and J lost 10 bases. The CDR3 totals 16 residues. Germline V gene data show CDR1 as SEHNR and CDR2 as FQNEAQ (reference sequence). The CDR3: CASSSSLAGGFDEQFF. In DNA, the CDR3 is TGTGCCAGCAGCTCCTCACTAGCGGGGGGTTTTGACGAGCAGTTCTTC.